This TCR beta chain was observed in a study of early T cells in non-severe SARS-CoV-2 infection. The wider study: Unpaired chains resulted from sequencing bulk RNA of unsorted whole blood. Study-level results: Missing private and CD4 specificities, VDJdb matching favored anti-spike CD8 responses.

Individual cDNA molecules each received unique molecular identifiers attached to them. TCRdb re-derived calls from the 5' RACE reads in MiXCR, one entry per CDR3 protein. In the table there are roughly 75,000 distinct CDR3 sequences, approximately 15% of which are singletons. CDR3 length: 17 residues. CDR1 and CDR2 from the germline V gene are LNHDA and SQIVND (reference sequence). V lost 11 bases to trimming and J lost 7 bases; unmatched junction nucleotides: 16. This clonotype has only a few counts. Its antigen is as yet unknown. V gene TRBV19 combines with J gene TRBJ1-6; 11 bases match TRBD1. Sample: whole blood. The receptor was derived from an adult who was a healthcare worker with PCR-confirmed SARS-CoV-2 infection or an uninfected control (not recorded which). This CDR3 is CASKTDRGLRGNSPLHF. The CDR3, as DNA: TGTGCCTCAAAGACGGACAGGGGGCTTCGAGGAAATTCACCCCTCCACTTT.